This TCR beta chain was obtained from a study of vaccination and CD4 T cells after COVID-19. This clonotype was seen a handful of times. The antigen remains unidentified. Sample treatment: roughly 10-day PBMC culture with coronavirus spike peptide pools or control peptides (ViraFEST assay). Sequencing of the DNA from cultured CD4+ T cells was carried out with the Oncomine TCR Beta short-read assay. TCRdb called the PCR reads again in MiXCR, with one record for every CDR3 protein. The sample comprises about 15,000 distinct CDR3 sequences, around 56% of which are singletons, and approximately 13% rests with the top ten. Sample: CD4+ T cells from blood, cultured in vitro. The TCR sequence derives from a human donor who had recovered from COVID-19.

The CDR3 coding sequence is TGTGCCAGCAGGCGAACAGGGTATCCCTACGAGCAGTACTTC. Protein sequence: CASRRTGYPYEQYF. The V and J genes are TRBV28 and TRBJ2-7; tentatively, D is TRBD1 (6 bases). The CDR3 is made up of 14 amino acids. V was clipped by 6 bases and J by 2 bases, with 14 bases between them. The germline CDR1 and CDR2 sequences are MDHEN and SYDVKM.